This T cell receptor (beta chain) comes out of a study of shared clonotypes between healthy human individuals. Whole-study results and caveats: Non-shared clonotypes displayed generation probabilities falling below those of clonotypes present in all four donors. Sharing across four donors was highest in naive CD4 (roughly 5%) and lowest in memory CD8 (approximately 0.4%).

The V end lost 3 bases, the J end lost 5 bases, and 11 bases lay between the germline ends. Germline assignment: CDR1 SGHDT and CDR2 YYEEEE. The CDR3 extends over 13 amino acids. Some clones are missing from TCRdb's copy, which holds only in-frame ones; the method was immunoSEQ multiplex PCR. The data hold 500,000 or so clones, with roughly 95% observed a single time. Details on this clone: Its antigen is not identified.

This receptor was identified in a young woman in good health. This rearrangement joins TRBV5-6 to TRBJ1-1, with D perhaps matching TRBD1 (5 bases). Material for sequencing was naive CD4+ T cells sorted from blood. As to subset: CD45RA+ positively selected. The CDR3 region is CASSSRDGTEAFF. DNA of the CDR3: TGTGCCAGCAGCTCCCGGGACGGAACTGAAGCTTTCTTT.